These 24 T cell receptor beta chains originate from one sample sequenced in a study of T cells in Graves' hyperthyroidism and ophthalmopathy. Researchers took RNA transcripts and amplified the TCR beta CDR3 regions from them. HTBI primers were used for first-round RT-PCR of the TCR CDR3. One entry per CDR3 protein results from TCRdb running MiXCR on the multiplex PCR reads. The sample has roughly 500,000 distinct CDR3 sequences, about 46% seen once; the top ten hold about two fifths. The sample comprised peripheral blood or thyroid tissue (not recorded which). These receptors all come from an adult woman with Graves' disease, either hyperthyroidism or ophthalmopathy (not recorded which).

V usage is TRBV6-2 or TRBV6-3 and J usage is TRBJ1-5; no definite D call. Trimming stripped 2 bases from V and 7 bases from J, with 9 bases between. Germline V gene data show CDR1 as MNHEY and CDR2 as SVGEGT. This CDR3 spans 13 amino acids. CDR3 bases: TGTGCCAGCAGTTACATTCATGACCAGCCCCAGCATTTT. This encodes CASSYIHDQPQHF.

The genes are TRBV7-2 and TRBJ1-4; D is unclear. This CDR3 spans 13 amino acids. In germline, CDR1 is SGHTA, CDR2 FQGNSA. Trimming took 1 base from V and 12 from J, leaving 12 bases between them. CDR3 sequence reads: CASSLVAEVELFF. Written as DNA, the CDR3 is TGTGCCAGCAGCTTAGTGGCCGAGGTGGAACTGTTTTTT.

This chain connects TRBV24-1 to TRBJ1-4, with D possibly matching TRBD1 (5 bases). This CDR3 contains 15 residues. The germline V and J ends were trimmed by 4 bases and 8 bases, with 16 bases remaining between them. In germline, CDR1 is KGHDR, CDR2 SFDVKD. CDR3 sequence reads: CATSESGPWTEKLFF. CDR3 nucleotides: TGTGCCACCAGTGAATCGGGGCCTTGGACCGAAAAACTGTTTTTT.

This chain links TRBV12-3 or TRBV12-4 with TRBJ1-4, with D maybe TRBD1 (5 bases). The ends were cut back, 6 bases at V and 3 bases at J, with 11 bases in the middle. The CDR3 has 14 residues. Here the CDR3 reads CASSATAANEKLFF. The CDR3 DNA reads TGTGCCAGCAGCGCGACAGCAGCTAATGAAAAACTGTTTTTT.

The chain recombines TRBV2 with TRBJ1-4; TRBD1 is a possible D gene (5 bases). V was trimmed by 4 bases and J by 10 bases, leaving 19 bases between them. The CDR3 extends over 15 amino acids. CDR1 is SNHLY, CDR2 FYNNEI, per germline. The CDR3 spells CASSVRGTGGGKLFF. CDR3 DNA sequence: TGTGCCAGCAGTGTCCGCGGCACCGGGGGTGGAAAACTGTTTTTT.

This rearrangement joins TRBV30 to TRBJ1-2; no firm D call. This CDR3 has 12 amino acids. CDR1 is GTSNPN and CDR2 is SVGIG in the germline V gene (reference sequence). The V end lost 1 base, the J end lost 5 bases, and 8 bases lay between the germline ends. CDR3 nucleotides: TGTGCCTGGAGTGGACGGGGATATGGCTACACCTTC. The encoded protein is CAWSGRGYGYTF.

This clonotype has a handful of counts. The chain recombines TRBV15 with TRBJ2-5; possibly TRBD2 for D (6 bases). Per germline, CDR1 LNHNV and CDR2 YYDKDF (reference sequence). Trimming cost V 1 base and J 4 bases, with 10 bases left between them. CDR3 length: 14 amino acids. The CDR3 spells CATSRVGGTETQYF. The CDR3 DNA is TGTGCCACCAGCAGAGTAGGAGGGACAGAGACCCAGTACTTC.

This clonotype was observed a handful of times. This sequence joins TRBV2 and TRBJ2-7, with a tentative D call TRBD1 (7 bases). V dropped 4 bases and J dropped 4 bases, with 14 bases sitting between them. The CDR3 has 14 residues. The germline V gene has CDR1 SNHLY and CDR2 FYNNEI. CDR3 DNA: TGTGCCAGCAGTGTTCAGGGGGGTGCATACGAGCAGTACTTC. This sequence encodes CASSVQGGAYEQYF.

This chain uses TRBV7-6 with TRBJ1-3; D gene ambiguous. Germline CDR1 is SGHVS and CDR2 is FNYEAQ. This CDR3 comprises 13 residues. V gave up 5 bases and J gave up 2 bases, with 7 bases separating them. CDR3: CASSQVPGNTIYF. For the CDR3, the DNA is TGTGCCAGCAGCCAGGTCCCTGGAAACACCATATATTTT. The full variable domain, with the rest looked up from reference TRBV7-6 and TRBJ1-3, is GAGVSQSPRYKVTKRGQDVALRCDPISGHVSLYWYRQALGQGPEFLTYFNYEAQQDKSGLPNDRFSAERPEGSISTLTIQRTEQRDSAMYRCASSQVPGNTIYFGEGSWLTVV.

This chain uses TRBV4-2 with TRBJ2-7; 8 bases are a match to TRBD2. Germline CDR1 and CDR2: LGHNA and YNFKEQ. V shed 1 base, J shed 5 bases, and the junction held 4 bases outside the gene matches. There are 14 residues in the CDR3. The CDR3 loop is CASSQVSGNDEQYF. The CDR3 DNA sequence: TGTGCCAGCAGCCAAGTTAGCGGGAACGACGAGCAGTACTTC.

The chain links TRBV7-9 to TRBJ1-1; no reliable D call. The length of the CDR3 is 14 residues. V was shortened by 2 bases and J by 2 bases, with 9 bases between the two germline ends. Germline V lookup: CDR1 SEHNR, CDR2 FQNEAQ (reference sequence). CDR3 in amino acids: CASSLTLGNTEAFF. The CDR3 DNA is TGTGCCAGCAGCTTAACGTTGGGTAACACTGAAGCTTTCTTT.

The chain links TRBV28 to TRBJ1-3; TRBD1 might be the D (6 bases). V was clipped by 8 bases and J by 5 bases, with 13 bases between them. CDR3 length equals 13 residues. Germline lookup yields CDR1 MDHEN and CDR2 SYDVKM. The CDR3 bases are TGTGCCAGCCTCGGGGGCTTTAGAAACACCATATATTTT. Translation: CASLGGFRNTIYF.

CDR3 sequence reads: CASSLAGGVQFYGYTF. In DNA form, the CDR3 reads TGTGCCAGCAGCTTAGCTGGCGGAGTTCAGTTCTATGGCTACACCTTC. The rearrangement links TRBV7-9 to TRBJ1-2, with unresolved D. This CDR3 region has 16 residues. In germline, CDR1 is SEHNR, CDR2 FQNEAQ (reference sequence). Trimming removed 0 bases from V and 4 bases from J, with 15 bases in between.

For this clonotype: A much larger clone is a single base away; this may be a read error. The chain has TRBV20-1 and TRBJ2-2; D perhaps matches TRBD2 (5 bases). The CDR3 spans 14 residues. CDR1 and CDR2 (germline): DFQATT, SNEGSKA (reference sequence). Written as DNA, the CDR3 is TGCAGTGCTATCAAGACGGTGAACACCGGGGAGCTGCTTTTT. This translates into CSAIKTVNTGELLF.

The CDR3 DNA sequence: TGTGCCAGCAGCCTACTAGCGAGGACAGGGGGTATGAACACTGAAGCTTTCTTT. Translation: CASSLLARTGGMNTEAFF. The chain combines TRBV7-9 with TRBJ1-1; 10 bases match TRBD1. Trimming removed 5 bases from V and 0 bases from J; junction bases left unmatched: 12. Per the germline V gene, CDR1 is SEHNR and CDR2 is FQNEAQ (reference sequence). The CDR3 length is 18 residues.

The chain combines TRBV9 with TRBJ1-2; TRBD1 is a possible D gene (5 bases). V lost 0 bases to trimming and J lost 12 bases, with 18 bases between them. The CDR3 has 14 amino acids. Germline assignment: CDR1 SGDLS and CDR2 YYNGEE. The CDR3 loop is CASSVAGRITGNTF. In DNA form, the CDR3 reads TGTGCCAGCAGCGTAGCGGGACGGATAACTGGAAACACCTTC.

This clonotype was seen repeatedly, ten times or more. The CDR3 reads CASSLAAANTGELFF. The CDR3 DNA reads as TGTGCCAGCAGCTTAGCAGCGGCGAACACCGGGGAGCTGTTTTTT. The chain uses TRBV7-2 and TRBJ2-2; weak D call: TRBD2 (5 bases). Trimming shortened V by 0 bases and J by 0 bases, and 5 bases separated the two germline ends. Germline loops: CDR1 SGHTA, CDR2 FQGNSA. The length of the CDR3 is 15 residues.

This clonotype was seen a single time. The chain links TRBV10-3 to TRBJ1-2; D might be TRBD1 (6 bases). Trimming removed 10 bases at V and 12 bases at J, with 21 bases between. The CDR3 loop spans 12 amino acids. Germline-derived CDR1 and CDR2 are ENHRY and SYGVKD. The DNA of the CDR3 is TGTGCCACCTGGGACACCAATTTTGGAAACACCTTC. It specifies CATWDTNFGNTF.

The sample holds many counts of this clonotype. This rearrangement joins TRBV2 to TRBJ1-5, with unresolved D. The length of the CDR3 is 14 residues. Germline-derived CDR1 and CDR2 are SNHLY and FYNNEI. V lost 1 base, J lost 2 bases, and 6 bases lay in between. The DNA for the CDR3 is TGTGCCAGCAGTGAAGGGAATCGCAATCAGCCCCAGCATTTT. It encodes CASSEGNRNQPQHF.

The rearrangement uses TRBV4-3 and TRBJ2-7; D ambiguous. The V and J ends lost 0 bases and 6 bases respectively, with 15 bases between them. Germline values: CDR1 LGHNA, CDR2 YSLEER. The CDR3 has 15 residues. CDR3 DNA: TGCGCCAGCAGCCAAGATCTAACGACGATTCGCGAGCAGTACTTC. This sequence encodes CASSQDLTTIREQYF.

This chain joins TRBV10-3 and TRBJ2-5, with D uncertain. CDR1 is ENHRY, CDR2 SYGVKD, per germline. The CDR3 spans 15 residues. V was trimmed by 3 bases and J by 7 bases, leaving 18 bases between them. The CDR3 DNA sequence: TGTGCCATCAGTGATGACCGGGCCGACGTAGGGACCCAGTACTTC. Amino acids: CAISDDRADVGTQYF.

The chain combines TRBV10-3 with TRBJ1-6; D is perhaps TRBD1 (5 bases). CDR1 and CDR2 from the germline V gene are ENHRY and SYGVKD. This CDR3 region has 15 residues. Trimming removed 2 bases from V and 10 bases from J, with 15 bases in between. The CDR3 DNA is TGTGCCATCAGTGAGCTCGGGCAGGGAAAATCACCCCTCCACTTT. This sequence encodes CAISELGQGKSPLHF.

The chain combines TRBV7-9 with TRBJ1-2; the match to TRBD1 covers 7 bases. The CDR3 has 16 amino acids. Germline CDR1 is SEHNR and CDR2 is FQNEAQ (reference sequence). V lost 5 bases and J lost 0; bases outside the gene matches: 9. The CDR3 DNA follows: TGTGCCAGCAGCCACCGGGACAGCCGCACTAACTATGGCTACACCTTC. It is translated as CASSHRDSRTNYGYTF. Full variable domain (rest looked up from reference TRBV7-9 and TRBJ1-2): DTGVSQNPRHKITKRGQNVTFRCDPISEHNRLYWYRQTLGQGPEFLTYFQNEAQLEKSRLLSDRFSAERPKGSFSTLEIQRTEQGDSAMYLCASSHRDSRTNYGYTFGSGTRLTVV.

This rearrangement joins TRBV25-1 to TRBJ1-2, with D possibly matching TRBD1 (5 bases). This CDR3 contains 16 residues. CDR1 MGHDK and CDR2 SYGVNS come from the germline V gene. V gave up 5 bases and J gave up 0 bases, with 16 bases separating them. CDR3 sequence: CASSFLTDSSNYGYTF. Written as DNA, the CDR3 is TGTGCCAGCAGTTTCCTTACTGACAGCTCTAACTATGGCTACACCTTC.